This T cell receptor (beta chain) was found in a study of T cell repertoires in cytomegalovirus infection. Study context: CMV infection plus the matching HLA type was flagged by public TCR beta signatures. Findings of the study overall: Dominant in the ex vivo response were TCR beta clonotypes restricted by HLA-C and specific for CMV.

V lost 5 bases to trimming and J lost 0 bases; unmatched junction nucleotides: 3. The CDR3 consists of 16 residues. The sample holds a few counts of this clonotype. Its target is unknown. TCRdb re-called the reads through MiXCR, storing one row per CDR3 protein. Among roughly 500,000 distinct CDR3 sequences listed, around 30% were seen once. The sample in question was cultured PBMCs, obtained from culture after CMV antigen stimulation. The sequence derives from a human donor in good health (CMV status not recorded). Some clones in this sample may be carry-over from other donors' samples. This sequence joins TRBV12-3 or TRBV12-4 and TRBJ2-3, with 12 bases matching TRBD2. The DNA of the CDR3 is TGTGCCAGCAGTACTAGCGGGAGGTATAGCACAGATACGCAGTATTTT. It is translated as CASSTSGRYSTDTQYF.